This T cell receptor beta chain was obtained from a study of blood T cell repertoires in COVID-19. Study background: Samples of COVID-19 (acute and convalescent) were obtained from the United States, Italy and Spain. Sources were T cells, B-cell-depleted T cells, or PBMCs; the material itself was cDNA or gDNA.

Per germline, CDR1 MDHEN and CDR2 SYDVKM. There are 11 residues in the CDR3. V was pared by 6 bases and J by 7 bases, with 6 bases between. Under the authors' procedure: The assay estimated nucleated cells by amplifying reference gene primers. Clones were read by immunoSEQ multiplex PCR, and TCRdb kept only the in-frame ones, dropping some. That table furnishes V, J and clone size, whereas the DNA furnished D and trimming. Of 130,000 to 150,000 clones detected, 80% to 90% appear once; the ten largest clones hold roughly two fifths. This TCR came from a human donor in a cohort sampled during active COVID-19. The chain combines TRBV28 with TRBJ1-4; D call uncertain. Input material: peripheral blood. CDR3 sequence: CASSGFEKLFF. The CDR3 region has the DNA TGTGCCAGCAGCGGGTTTGAAAAACTGTTTTTT.